The entry that follows covers one T cell receptor beta chain sequence. The data were taken from a study of OX40 agonist ivuxolimab in advanced cancers. The CDR3 runs to 14 residues. CDR1 MNHNS and CDR2 SASEGT come from the germline V gene. J lost 10 bases, V lost 3 bases, and 10 bases had no gene match. The method was immunoSEQ multiplex PCR; TCRdb's version includes in-frame clones alone and lacks a portion of them. Altogether 75,000 to 100,000 clones are present, under 85% being singletons, with the ten largest covering approximately 6.3%. This sequence joins TRBV6-1 and TRBJ1-1, with TRBD1 matching 8 bases. This receptor was taken from an adult with an advanced solid tumor such as melanoma, head and neck, liver or kidney cancer. The sample consisted of CD4+ or CD8+ T cells sorted from blood, taken in a trial of the OX40 agonist ivuxolimab. CDR3 nucleotide sequence: TGTGCCAGCAGTGACACCCAGCAGGGGGCACTAGCTTTCTTT. Its translation: CASSDTQQGALAFF.